The 20 T cell receptor beta chains in this list originate from one sample, sequenced in a study of Graves' ophthalmopathy and Graves' hyperthyroidism. RNA transcripts provided the template for amplifying TCR beta CDR3 regions. First-round RT-PCR with HTBI primers preceded a second-round multiplex PCR. TCRdb ran MiXCR on the multiplex PCR reads and lists one entry per CDR3 protein. This table has about 700,000 distinct CDR3 sequences, 35% to 50% appearing once. The sequenced sample consisted of peripheral blood. All receptors derive from an adult man with Graves' ophthalmopathy.

In its sample, this clonotype was seen many times. The chain employs TRBV24-1 and TRBJ2-5; 10 positions agree with TRBD1. The junction had 6 bases not matched to a gene; V was cut back by 4 bases and J by 2 bases. CDR1 and CDR2 (germline): KGHDR, SFDVKD. CDR3 length: 16 amino acids. CDR3 DNA sequence: TGTGCCACCAGTGACGTTGGGACAGGGGAACAAGAGACCCAGTACTTC. It codes for CATSDVGTGEQETQYF.

This clonotype was counted between two and nine times. This chain connects TRBV5-6 to TRBJ1-4; a weak D match, TRBD1 (6 bases). CDR1 and CDR2 (germline): SGHDT, YYEEEE. The ends were cut back, 3 bases at V and 8 bases at J, with 11 bases in the middle. The CDR3 spans 13 residues. CDR3 loop: CASSSSGTEKLFF. CDR3 bases: TGTGCCAGCAGCTCATCCGGGACAGAAAAACTGTTTTTT. The variable domain in full, completed from reference TRBV5-6 and TRBJ1-4, reads DAGVTQSPTHLIKTRGQQVTLRCSPKSGHDTVSWYQQALGQGPQFIFQYYEEEERQRGNFPDRFSGHQFPNYSSELNVNALLLGDSALYLCASSSSGTEKLFFGSGTQLSVL.

This clonotype was found many times. V gene TRBV19 combines with J gene TRBJ1-1, with no clear D. The CDR3 has 14 amino acids. The ends were cut back, 4 bases at V and 5 bases at J, with 14 bases in the middle. Germline V gene data show CDR1 as LNHDA and CDR2 as SQIVND (reference sequence). CDR3 in amino acids: CASSTPSGSTEAFF. Here the CDR3 DNA reads TGTGCCAGTAGTACCCCCTCTGGAAGTACTGAAGCTTTCTTT.

This clonotype was counted a few times. The CDR3 sequence is CASSVAADGPGNTIYF. CDR3 DNA: TGTGCCAGCAGTGTCGCAGCGGACGGACCTGGAAACACCATATATTTT. The J gene is TRBJ1-3, the V gene TRBV12-3 or TRBV12-4, with D unclear. The length of the CDR3 is 16 residues. The V end was cut by 5 bases, the J end by 2 bases, with 16 bases between.

The chain uses TRBV2 and TRBJ2-5; TRBD1 agrees at 7 bases. Trimming at V came to 4 bases and at J to 7 bases, leaving 3 bases not matched to a gene. CDR1 is SNHLY and CDR2 is FYNNEI in the germline V gene. This CDR3 has 12 amino acids. The CDR3 DNA reads as TGTGCCAGCAGTGGGACAGGTGGGACCCAGTACTTC. It translates to CASSGTGGTQYF.

This clonotype was seen a few times. V usage is TRBV12-3 or TRBV12-4 and J usage is TRBJ1-6; no firm D call. Trimming shortened V by 4 bases and J by 3 bases, and 4 bases separated the two germline ends. This CDR3 has 13 amino acids. The CDR3 region is CASSSVYNSPLHF. The DNA for the CDR3 is TGTGCCAGCAGTTCAGTCTATAATTCACCCCTCCACTTT.

V is TRBV7-6 and J is TRBJ2-3; 10 bases line up with TRBD1. The ends lost 3 bases at V and 5 bases at J; junction bases unmatched: 5. Germline V gene sequence: CDR1 SGHVS, CDR2 FNYEAQ. The CDR3 sequence is 15 residues long. Written as DNA, the CDR3 is TGTGCCAGCAGCTTGACAGGGGGCGCGGGAGATACGCAGTATTTT. This gives the protein CASSLTGGAGDTQYF.

J is TRBJ2-2 and V is TRBV7-6; no clear D gene. Germline CDR1 reads SGHVS; CDR2 reads FNYEAQ. The CDR3 is 14 residues long. V lost 6 bases, J lost 6 bases, and 14 bases lay in between. The CDR3 bases are TGTGCCAGCAGTTCCCAAGGCGGCTCCGGGGAGCTGTTTTTT. It codes for CASSSQGGSGELFF.

The chain employs TRBV29-1 and TRBJ2-6; the D is unclear. V lost 6 bases and J 11 bases, leaving 11 bases between the germline ends. Germline V CDR1 and CDR2: SQVTM, ANQGSEA. The CDR3 covers 11 residues. CDR3 in DNA: TGCAGCGTGGCTCTTGCCTACGTCCTGACTTTC. Its translation: CSVALAYVLTF.

A word on this clonotype: At one end, the junction sequence differs from germline, possibly due to a read error. The chain uses TRBV2 and TRBJ1-4, with TRBD1 identical over 7 bases. Per the germline V gene, CDR1 is SNHLY and CDR2 is FYNNEI. The CDR3 runs to 19 residues. The CDR3: CASSQGGTANVATNEKLFF. CDR3 sequence (DNA): TGCGCCAGCAGCCAAGGGGGGACAGCCAACGTTGCAACTAATGAAAAACTGTTTTTT. The variable domain in full, with the rest retrieved from reference TRBV2 and TRBJ1-4, is EPEVTQTPSHQVTQMGQEVILRCVPISNHLYFYWYRQILGQKVEFLVSFYNNEISEKSEIFDDQFSVERPDGSNFTLKIRSTKLEDSAMYFCASSQGGTANVATNEKLFFGSGTQLSVL.

This clonotype showed up just a few times. One end of the junction is discordant with germline, which a read error may explain. V usage is TRBV7-8 and J usage is TRBJ2-7; D not resolved. The CDR3 has 12 amino acids. CDR1 SGHVS and CDR2 FQNEAQ come from the germline V gene. This CDR3 is CASNLVPPEQYF. The CDR3 nucleotides read TGTGCCAGCAACTTAGTCCCGCCTGAGCAGTACTTC.

This clonotype has only a few counts. The genes are TRBV9 and TRBJ1-1, with TRBD1 matching 7 bases. CDR1 and CDR2 (germline): SGDLS, YYNGEE. The CDR3 is 15 residues long. V dropped 3 bases and J dropped 2; count of bases not matched to a gene: 7. CDR3 nucleotide sequence: TGTGCCAGCAGCGGGGAGGGGGCTGGAAACACTGAAGCTTTCTTT. Protein sequence: CASSGEGAGNTEAFF.

The rearrangement links TRBV20-1 to TRBJ1-2; no reliable D call. The CDR3 sequence is 12 residues long. The V gene lost 5 bases and the J gene lost 2 bases, with 9 bases spanning the gap. Germline CDR1 is DFQATT and CDR2 is SNEGSKA (reference sequence). The CDR3 DNA follows: TGCAGTGCTCCCCCAGAGAACTATGGCTACACCTTC. This codes for CSAPPENYGYTF.

Only a few counts were recorded for this clonotype. This chain connects TRBV2 to TRBJ1-4; D unclear. Deletions cut 1 base from V and 0 bases from J, with 6 bases between. This CDR3 comprises 15 residues. Germline V lookup: CDR1 SNHLY, CDR2 FYNNEI. CDR3: CASSEEAATNEKLFF. The CDR3 DNA reads TGTGCCAGCAGTGAAGAGGCGGCAACTAATGAAAAACTGTTTTTT.

This clonotype was picked up a small number of times. This chain connects TRBV11-3 to TRBJ1-4; perhaps TRBD1 as D (6 bases). V lost 5 bases and J lost 0, with 13 bases in between. The CDR3 contains 16 residues. Germline CDR1 and CDR2: SGHNT and YENEEA. The CDR3 DNA sequence: TGTGCCAGCAGCGACAGGCTACAAGCAACTAATGAAAAACTGTTTTTT. This gives the protein CASSDRLQATNEKLFF. Filled out from reference TRBV11-3 and TRBJ1-4, the complete variable domain reads EAGVVQSPRYKIIEKKQPVAFWCNPISGHNTLYWYLQNLGQGPELLIRYENEEAVDDSQLPKDRFSAERLKGVDSTLKIQPAELGDSAVYLCASSDRLQATNEKLFFGSGTQLSVL.

This clonotype has only a few counts. The genes are TRBV2 and TRBJ2-2, with 8 bases matching TRBD1. The CDR3 loop spans 15 amino acids. After removal of 6 bases from V and 2 bases from J, the junction contained 5 bases not matched to a gene. Germline V gives CDR1 SNHLY, CDR2 FYNNEI. CDR3 loop: CASRRQGQNTGELFF. In nucleotides, the CDR3 is TGTGCCAGCAGACGACAGGGGCAAAACACCGGGGAGCTGTTTTTT.

The chain couples TRBV20-1 to TRBJ2-5; D is possibly TRBD1 (5 bases). Trimming stripped 5 bases from V and 4 bases from J, with 14 bases between. Germline V lookup: CDR1 DFQATT, CDR2 SNEGSKA (reference sequence). The CDR3 sequence is 13 residues long. The CDR3 protein is CSARVDMRETQYF. CDR3 in DNA: TGCAGTGCTCGCGTGGACATGAGAGAGACCCAGTACTTC.

This clonotype was counted between two and nine times. The genes are TRBV6-5 and TRBJ1-5; D is perhaps TRBD1 (5 bases). There are 15 residues in the CDR3. V dropped 5 bases and J dropped 4 bases, with 15 bases sitting between them. Germline V gives CDR1 MNHEY, CDR2 SVGAGI. In DNA, the CDR3 is TGTGCCAGCAGTAAATCGGGGACCGAGAATCAGCCCCAGCATTTT. Encoded protein: CASSKSGTENQPQHF.

This chain joins TRBV10-3 and TRBJ1-6, with a possible D match to TRBD1 (5 bases). CDR3 length equals 16 residues. Germline loops: CDR1 ENHRY, CDR2 SYGVKD. V lost 10 bases, J lost 13 bases, and 29 bases lay in between. The CDR3 DNA reads TGTGCCAGCAGACCCCCGGACATTAACTCAAGGCACCCCCTCCACTTT. Its translation: CASRPPDINSRHPLHF.

Ten or more counts support this clonotype. The gene calls are TRBV29-1 and TRBJ2-5, with TRBD2 matching over 8 bases. Germline V gene data show CDR1 as SQVTM and CDR2 as ANQGSEA. The length of the CDR3 is 13 residues. V lost 6 bases and J lost 5; bases outside the gene matches: 8. CDR3 DNA sequence: TGCAGCGTCCAAGCGGGAGTCCGGGAGACCCAGTACTTC. Translation: CSVQAGVRETQYF.